This entry describes one T cell receptor beta chain. The antigen it recognizes is unknown. Per-base quality was not reported, and no clone a single base away is much larger than it. The cohort was made up of 666 healthy bone marrow donors. At the time of sampling, every cohort member was nominally healthy, though immune exposures that went unrecorded were likely present. The donor tested CMV seronegative and was one of the 352 seronegative cohort members. A peripheral blood sample was collected from each donor, and TCR beta sequencing was performed on peripheral blood mononuclear cells. Genomic DNA extraction from the blood cell samples was performed with the Qiagen DNeasy Blood Extraction Kit. These data originate in a study of cytomegalovirus exposure and HLA in healthy donors (dated by TCRdb to the late 2010s). In terms of the full investigation: An earlier analysis of 587 of the donors reported 276 Gb of sequence data and around 100 million unique TCR beta sequences obtained from about 179 million T cells. Roughly 290 gigabases of sequencing data and around 85 million unique TCR sequences made up an early release that covered approximately 650 HLA-typed donors. Of the roughly 390 genotyped donors, approximately 82% fell in the genetic ancestry cluster associated with self-reported Caucasian donors. The study aimed to test whether cataloging public T cell receptors could reveal signatures of past pathogen exposure. The study used immunosequencing to profile the T cell repertoires of more than 650 subjects and linked those repertoires to cytomegalovirus serostatus. In addition to the first cohort of hundreds of subjects, a separate validation cohort of 120 different subjects was used. To predict cytomegalovirus infection status, the study combined high-throughput TCR immunosequencing, statistical association of individual TCRs with disease status, and machine learning. In a later analysis, previously published TCR beta repertoires from some 640 donors were re-analyzed and high-resolution HLA genotyping was added so that TCR occurrence patterns could be studied. Rather than using new phenotypic data, the later analysis identified candidate immune exposures from TCR beta sequences and from how often those sequences occurred across donors. An earlier analysis of a few hundred of the donors applied high-throughput TCR beta sequencing to assess whether each TCR beta V gene segment acted as functional or pseudogenic. Donor age, sex, ethnicity and CMV serostatus were compiled alongside the repertoire data. In a later genetic analysis, genome-wide SNP genotypes for about 65% of the roughly 670 donors were used, and that subset was treated as a discovery cohort. All discovery cohort repertoires had been generated on a single sequencing platform. HLA typing covered class I and class II loci at four-digit resolution. Typing coverage differed by locus: A, B, C, DRB1 and DQB1 were typed in roughly 620-640 donors, DQA1 in about 500, DPA1 in some 600, and DPB1 in roughly 450. A handful of DR-DQ haplotypes were treated as single units for association and clustering because of strong linkage in the cohort. Across about 370 genotyped donors of the cohort, an average of about 240,000 unique TCR beta nucleotide sequences per donor were sequenced, and 15% to 20% of those sequences were non-productive.

Based on the germline V gene (reference sequence), the CDR1 and CDR2 sequences are PRHDT and FYEKMQ. The CDR3 spans 17 residues, from the cysteine through the phenylalanine. Solely the CDR3 DNA is kept, with 51 bases framed from the first base. Paper-wide results and their limitations: Presence/absence analyses assumed roughly uniform sequencing depth across donors, an assumption that may not hold. In this cohort, only TCR beta chains were sequenced, and detectable features were limited by the absence of alpha or paired-chain data. When HLA alleles, especially DR and DQ, strongly co-occurred, attributing TCR associations to individual alleles was difficult. Several of the top co-occurrence clusters appeared to be linked to parvovirus B19, influenza, CMV and Epstein-Barr virus, according to a later analysis. A further reported finding was that TCR beta sequences accurately predicted the HLA-A and HLA-B alleles for most subjects in the first cohort. HLA typing was unavailable for some donors at each locus, so association tests used only the typed subset. In a later analysis, 15,000 to 20,000 TCR beta sequences were associated with specific HLA alleles at a false discovery rate of 0.05. Linkage disequilibrium might explain the correlated functional status among segregating V segments, but an unknown experimental factor could not be excluded. An earlier analysis of roughly 570 of the donors showed that most TCR beta V segments appeared in productive rearrangements either about 87% or about 30% of the time, which broadly matched IMGT annotations. Most TCR sequences were observed very rarely across donors, whereas some public TCRs were present in many individuals. For the cohort, immune exposure information was limited to CMV serostatus. According to the authors, the approach could potentially be generalized to other disease states and immunological phenotypes. In vitro tests confirmed that three of the cytomegalovirus-associated TCR beta chains recognize cytomegalovirus antigens. In a later genetic analysis, a missense DCLRE1C variant was associated with V-gene and J-gene trimming of TCR beta chains, and the association was replicated in an independent cohort. Cytomegalovirus status was reported to be diagnosed by the classifier with high specificity and sensitivity in both the original and validation cohorts. A later analysis found that most CMV-associated TCR beta chains appeared HLA-restricted, with HLA associations seemingly driven largely by CMV exposure. Because the 87-base-pair reads could not distinguish some IMGT-functional V segments, including TRBV6-2 and TRBV6-3, those segments were excluded. According to a later analysis, TCR association rates differed among HLA loci, with DRB1 alleles showing the most associated TCRs and HLA-C alleles showing the fewest. In a later analysis, HLA-associated TCR beta chains showed more clonal expansion and lower generation probabilities than non-associated chains that were equally common. A cluster of highly shared sequence variants was judged likely to be a technical artifact of the sequencing pipeline. Because counts were too low, fewer than 20 rarely observed V segments, including chromosome 9 orphons, were excluded from the earlier analysis of under 650 of the donors. In a later genetic analysis, fewer N-insertions in productive TCRs were reported among donors in an Asian-associated ancestry cluster than the roughly 710-donor mean. The study gave a list of some 150 TCR beta chains associated with cytomegalovirus.

The method was the immunoSEQ multiplex PCR assay. For the multiplex PCR, a mixture combining 60 forward primers for TCR Vbeta segments and 13 reverse primers for TCR Jbeta segments was used. The CDR3 region of rearranged TCR beta genes was amplified from genomic DNA with a multiplex PCR assay. Amplified TCR beta libraries were sequenced as 87-base-pair reads on the Illumina HiSeq System. The study's own analysis went as follows. A later analysis counted 65 million to 90 million unique TCR beta chains across the approximately 700 repertoires, and some 11 million of these chains were shared by at least two donors. Raw reads were error-corrected and collapsed into unique sequences with a nearest-neighbor algorithm that merged closely related sequences to remove PCR and sequencing errors. To assign V, D and J gene segments, CDR3 sequences were aligned to IMGT reference sequences. For a sequence to be retained, a match of at least six nucleotides to both a V gene segment and a J gene segment was required. A rearrangement counted as productive if the CDR3 had no stop codons and remained in frame with V and J, and every other rearrangement counted as non-productive. Following IMGT convention, CDR3 was defined as the stretch from the second conserved V-encoded cysteine to the conserved J-encoded phenylalanine. The earlier analysis of 587 of the donors excluded sequences that lacked an unambiguous match to a single V gene segment. An earlier analysis of a few hundred of the donors called V segments functional above 56.7% productive rearrangements and segregating when the between-donor standard deviation exceeded 5%. A statistical classification framework was developed to diagnose cytomegalovirus status using the catalog of TCR beta chain sequences. A later analysis assigned V and J genes by comparing TCR nucleotide sequences with IMGT/GENE-DB human TR gene sequences. The TCRdist pipeline was used in a later analysis to assign CDR3 sequences and most-parsimonious VDJ recombination scenarios. In a later analysis, each TCR beta chain was defined by its CDR3 amino acid sequence together with its V-gene family, and reads without a unique V-gene family were excluded. A later analysis removed nearly 600 highly shared, low-generation-probability nucleotide sequences to deal with suspected cross-contamination and a sequencing artifact. For each public chain, a later analysis derived a clonal expansion index from normalized ranks of inferred template counts within each repertoire. Generation probabilities in a later analysis came from a VDJ recombination model fitted to out-of-frame rearrangements, and those results were checked against IGoR. Hypergeometric tests were used in a later analysis to score TCR-TCR, TCR-HLA and TCR-CMV co-occurrence, with a repertoire-size bias correction applied to the TCR pairs. In a later analysis, false discovery rates were estimated by permuting HLA or CMV assignments 20 times. In a later analysis, co-occurring TCRs were grouped with DBSCAN, and TCRdist sequence similarity was added when clustering was performed within HLA-allele-positive subsets. For co-occurrence clustering, repertoires with fewer than 30,000 or more than 120,000 public chains were excluded, along with four or five repertoires with anomalous nucleotide sharing. TCRdb obtained this table from immuneACCESS and retained in-frame rearrangements with V and J assigned. These tables miss some clones; where compared with another copy, unresolved V genes account for less than half of the shortfall, and the remainder is unexplained. V and J calls and clone size follow that table, whereas D and trimming were derived from the DNA. This sample lists approximately 77,000 clones; nearly 80% were detected once. Less than 4.5% of the sample is taken by the ten largest.

Sequenced: PBMCs. The source of this sequence is a man aged 40-50 years in good health and CMV-seronegative. The chain couples TRBV13 to TRBJ2-5, with 8 middle bases fitting TRBD2. The end of the DNA aligns better with TRBJ2-7, so the J call may be wrong. The bases read TGTGCCAGCAGCCGACCCTTTGGACTAGCCCTCTCCTACGAGCAGTACTTC. Its translation is CASSRPFGLALSYEQYF.